What follows describes a single T cell receptor beta chain. Its matching antigen is unknown. This record comes from a study of cytomegalovirus exposure and HLA in healthy donors. The V end was cut by 7 bases, the J end by 4 bases, with 19 bases between. There are 14 residues in the CDR3. Per the germline V gene, CDR1 is SQVTM and CDR2 is ANQGSEA. General study results and limits: Cytomegalovirus-associated TCR beta chains were listed, numbering around 150. Productive rates of about 87% or about 30% were seen for most TCR beta V segments in an earlier analysis. As immune exposure information, only CMV serostatus was available.

PCR involved 60 Vbeta and 13 Jbeta primers. Profiling relied on immunoSEQ multiplex PCR, and the TCRdb table lists in-frame clones only, not all of them. The sample shows more than 120,000 clones, 75% to 90% of them seen only once. The source of this sequence is a woman in her twenties or thirties in good health and CMV-seronegative. The chain carries TRBV29-1 and TRBJ1-1; maybe TRBD1 (5 bases). Sequencing was carried out using PBMCs. The DNA of the CDR3 is TGCAGCGCCGGTCGGGGGGGGAGCGGCACTGAAGCTTTCTTT. Amino acid sequence: CSAGRGGSGTEAFF.